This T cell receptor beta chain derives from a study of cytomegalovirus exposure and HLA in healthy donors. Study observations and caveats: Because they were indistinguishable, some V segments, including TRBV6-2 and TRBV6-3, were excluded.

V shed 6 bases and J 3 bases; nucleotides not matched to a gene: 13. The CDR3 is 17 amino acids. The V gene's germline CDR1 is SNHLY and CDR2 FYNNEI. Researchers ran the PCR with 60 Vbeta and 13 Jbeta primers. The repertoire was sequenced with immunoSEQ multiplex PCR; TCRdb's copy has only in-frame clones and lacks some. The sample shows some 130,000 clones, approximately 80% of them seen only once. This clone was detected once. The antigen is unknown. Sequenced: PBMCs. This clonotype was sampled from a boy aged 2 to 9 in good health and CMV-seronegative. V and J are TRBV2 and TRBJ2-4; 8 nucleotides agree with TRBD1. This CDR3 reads CASRETTGGYGKNIQYF. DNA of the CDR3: TGTGCCAGCAGGGAAACTACAGGGGGGTATGGCAAAAACATTCAGTACTTC.